The rows below give T cell receptor beta chains drawn from one sample of a study of shared clonotypes between healthy human individuals. TCRdb's table, derived via immunoSEQ multiplex PCR, lists solely in-frame clones and lacks some. Of under 1 million clones in the sample, around 96% were seen once. The sequencing sample was made of naive CD8+ T cells sorted from blood. These receptors all stem from a young man in good health. Both conserved end residues are part of each CDR3. Each record gives: CDR3 protein, J gene, clone size, V gene, CDR3 length. Rows may omit the clone size; those that give it use once, few, many or a size class.

CDR3 protein: CASTPPVSYTDTQYF; J gene: TRBJ2-3; clone size: NA; V gene: TRBV2; CDR3 length: 15
CDR3 protein: CASSPSVGTEAFF; J gene: TRBJ1-1; clone size: once; V gene: TRBV7-9; CDR3 length: 13
CDR3 protein: CASSQIPRDRAHKAFF; J gene: TRBJ1-1; clone size: NA; V gene: TRBV4-1; CDR3 length: 16
CDR3 protein: CASSPRVAGHTDTQYF; J gene: TRBJ2-3; clone size: NA; V gene: TRBV19; CDR3 length: 16
CDR3 protein: CSVLVSYEQYF; J gene: TRBJ2-7; clone size: NA; V gene: TRBV29-1; CDR3 length: 11
CDR3 protein: CASRISYEQYF; J gene: TRBJ2-7; clone size: NA; V gene: TRBV2; CDR3 length: 11
CDR3 protein: CASSPSATSGRQGSYEQYF; J gene: TRBJ2-7; clone size: NA; V gene: TRBV4-3; CDR3 length: 19
CDR3 protein: CSVCKIPGLAGERSYNEQFF; J gene: TRBJ2-1; clone size: once; V gene: TRBV29-1; CDR3 length: 20
CDR3 protein: CASSPRLAGAADTQYF; J gene: TRBJ2-3; clone size: NA; V gene: TRBV27; CDR3 length: 16
CDR3 protein: CASSSKTHSSYEQYF; J gene: TRBJ2-7; clone size: once; V gene: TRBV27; CDR3 length: 15